This T cell receptor (beta chain) was recorded in a study of shared clonotypes between healthy human individuals. Caucasian adults residing in Nashville, Tennessee made up all the donors. Turning to this clone: Other nucleotide sequences in the sample specify the same CDR3.

The assay was immunoSEQ multiplex PCR, and TCRdb's table has in-frame clones only and misses some. Among approximately 2,300,000 clones listed, around 92% were seen once. From germline, CDR1 is KGHSH and CDR2 LQKENI. Trimming stripped 0 bases from V and 4 bases from J, with 6 bases between. This CDR3 region has 13 residues. The chain carries TRBV18 and TRBJ1-2; no definite D call. The sequencing input was naive CD4+ T cells from PBMCs. Subset noted: CD45RA+ positively selected. This TCR was sampled from a man younger than 35 in good health. Some clones in this sample may be carry-over from other donors' samples. The CDR3 loop is CASSPPSGYGYTF. DNA for the CDR3: TGTGCCAGCTCACCACCCAGCGGCTATGGCTACACCTTC. The full variable domain, completed using reference TRBV18 and TRBJ1-2, is NAGVMQNPRHLVRRRGQEARLRCSPMKGHSHVYWYRQLPEEGLKFMVYLQKENIIDESGMPKERFSAEFPKEGPSILRIQQVVRGDSAAYFCASSPPSGYGYTFGSGTRLTVV.